In its sample, the clone carrying this T cell receptor beta chain was seen a few times. Antigen unknown. The sample belongs to a study of T cell repertoires in cytomegalovirus infection. Turning to the study itself: Public signatures in TCR beta pointed to CMV infection and matching HLA type. Study-level points and caveats: Identification of carriers of CMV plus the relevant HLA was achieved through cumulative public TCR beta family frequency.

J lost 2 bases, V lost 1 base, and 4 bases had no gene match. Looked up from germline, CDR1 is LNHDA and CDR2 is SQIVND (reference sequence). The CDR3 is made up of 15 amino acids. MiXCR, applied by TCRdb to the reads, yields one record per CDR3 protein. Of roughly 500,000 distinct CDR3 sequences in the sample, about 15% were seen once. The receptor was isolated from a human donor in good health (CMV status not recorded). Some clones in this sample may be carry-over from other donors' samples. V gene TRBV19 combines with J gene TRBJ2-7; 8 bases are a match to TRBD2. The specimen was CD8+ T cells from PBMCs. In nucleotides, the CDR3 is TGTGCCAGTAGTATAGGAACGGGGGGGACCTACGAGCAGTACTTC. Encoded protein: CASSIGTGGTYEQYF.